The source of this TCR beta chain is a study of blood T cells in healthy people across ages. Whole-study findings and limits: Unknown donor CMV status possibly confounded expanded clonotype changes. Per million T cells, TCR beta diversity dropped roughly linearly as age increased. Versus aged donors, long-lived donors had higher diversity and more naive CD4+ cells.

CDR1 and CDR2 from the germline V gene are SQVTM and ANQGSEA. Trimming took off 6 bases at V and 10 bases at J, with 10 bases between the two ends. This CDR3 comprises 10 residues. In the case of this clonotype: Its cognate antigen is unknown.

With a J-beta primer mix and a sample-barcoded 5' primer, a second PCR ran about 7 to 12 cycles. Each CDR3 protein gets one entry after TCRdb re-called the 5' RACE reads with MiXCR. Found here are approximately 800,000 distinct CDR3 sequences, around three fifths of them singletons; the top ten hold roughly 25%. The chain combines TRBV29-1 with TRBJ2-1; a possible D gene is TRBD2 (5 bases). The sample consisted of blood. This clonotype was sampled from a man aged 40-55 years in good health. The CDR3 spells CSVAGGEQFF. In nucleotides, the CDR3 is TGCAGCGTCGCGGGCGGGGAGCAGTTCTTC.